This passage covers 22 T cell receptor beta chains from one sample sequenced in a study of CD8 T cells in Susac syndrome (dated by TCRdb to between 2018 and 2021). Receptors were amplified or captured by the immunoSEQ multiplex PCR assay. RNA was extracted using the RNeasy kit, and about 0.45 to 1 ug of the RNA was reverse transcribed with random hexamers. Using fastp at Q25 and MiXCR, TCRdb reprocessed the public reads and kept productive beta chains. Every entry covers one CDR3 protein and lists the most common genes and DNA from its rows. Across this sample there are approximately 100,000 distinct CDR3 sequences, with roughly 96% seen only once. Approximately 0.092% of the sample rests with the top ten. The specimen sequenced was CD4+ T cells from PBMCs. These receptors came from a human donor in good health.

The rearrangement uses TRBV29-1 and TRBJ2-5; D is unresolved. V lost 4 bases and J lost 1, with 4 bases in between. Germline V gene sequence: CDR1 SQVTM, CDR2 ANQGSEA. This CDR3 is 11 amino acids long. Here the CDR3 DNA reads TGCAGCGTTGCCATCCAAGAGACCCAGTACTTC. Residues: CSVAIQETQYF. The full variable domain, with the rest looked up from reference TRBV29-1 and TRBJ2-5, is SAVISQKPSRDICQRGTSLTIQCQVDSQVTMMFWYRQQPGQSLTLIATANQGSEATYESGFVIDKFPISRPNLTFSTLTVSNMSPEDSSIYLCSVAIQETQYFGPGTRLLVL.

This sequence joins TRBV5-1 and TRBJ2-2, with D possibly TRBD1 on 7 matching bases. The CDR3 length is 16 residues. The germline V gene has CDR1 SGHRS and CDR2 YFSETQ. Trimming removed 0 bases from V and 4 bases from J, with 13 bases in between. The CDR3 coding sequence is TGCGCCAGCAGCTTGGAGGACAGGCGGGGCACCGGGGAGCTGTTTTTT. Protein product: CASSLEDRRGTGELFF.

The chain uses TRBV4-1 and TRBJ2-3; D uncertain. The V gene lost 2 bases and the J gene lost 1 base, with 10 bases spanning the gap. This CDR3 spans 15 amino acids. CDR1 MGHRA and CDR2 YSYEKL come from the germline V gene. This CDR3 is CASSQFSVGTDTQYF. The CDR3 DNA sequence: TGCGCCAGCAGCCAATTTTCCGTCGGCACAGATACGCAGTATTTT.

The CDR3 loop reads CASSLGGTQGEKLFF. The CDR3 bases are TGTGCCAGCAGTTTAGGAGGGACGCAGGGTGAAAAACTGTTTTTT. The V and J genes are TRBV28 and TRBJ1-4, with D possibly being TRBD1 (5 bases). Trimming removed 2 bases at V and 7 bases at J, with 14 bases between. The CDR3 has 15 residues. Germline CDR1 MDHEN, CDR2 SYDVKM.

The rearrangement joins TRBV29-1 to TRBJ1-3; D gene uncertain. The ends were cut back, 0 bases at V and 0 bases at J, with 9 bases in the middle. CDR1 is SQVTM and CDR2 is ANQGSEA in the germline V gene. This CDR3 is built from 15 residues. Here the CDR3 reads CSVEDPTVSGNTIYF. The CDR3 nucleotides are TGCAGCGTTGAAGATCCAACAGTCTCTGGAAACACCATATATTTT. The full variable domain, with the rest looked up from reference TRBV29-1 and TRBJ1-3, is SAVISQKPSRDICQRGTSLTIQCQVDSQVTMMFWYRQQPGQSLTLIATANQGSEATYESGFVIDKFPISRPNLTFSTLTVSNMSPEDSSIYLCSVEDPTVSGNTIYFGEGSWLTVV.

This clonotype occurred once. This chain uses TRBV5-1 with TRBJ1-1; tentative D call: TRBD1 (6 bases). Between the trimmed V and J ends, which lost 4 bases and 2 bases, there was a span of 12 bases. CDR3 length: 14 amino acids. Germline CDR1 reads SGHRS; CDR2 reads YFSETQ. The CDR3 is CASSIQGSNTEAFF. As DNA, the CDR3 is TGCGCCAGCAGCATACAGGGAAGCAACACTGAAGCTTTCTTT.

The table lists this clonotype with a count of one. The chain carries TRBV12-3 or TRBV12-4 and TRBJ2-7; D is ambiguous. V lost 8 bases, J lost 2 bases, and 10 bases lay in between. This CDR3 spans 12 amino acids. The CDR3 sequence: CASGVPPYEQYF. The CDR3 bases are TGTGCCAGCGGGGTTCCACCCTACGAGCAGTACTTC.

The chain is built from TRBV7-9 and TRBJ2-1; 10 bases are shared with TRBD2. V dropped 5 bases and J dropped 9; count of bases not matched to a gene: 10. Germline V gene data show CDR1 as SEHNR and CDR2 as FQNEAQ (reference sequence). The CDR3 totals 15 residues. The CDR3 region has the DNA TGTGCCAGCAGCGTAAGCGGGGGGGCGGCTATTGAGCAGTTCTTC. This gives the protein CASSVSGGAAIEQFF.

V is TRBV3-1 and J is TRBJ2-7; D remains unclear. This CDR3 spans 12 amino acids. Trimming left V 3 bases short and J 4 bases short, with 7 bases between. Germline V gene lookup returns CDR1 LGHDT and CDR2 YNNKEL (reference sequence). The CDR3: CASSHSPYEQYF. The CDR3 bases are TGTGCCAGCAGCCATTCTCCGTACGAGCAGTACTTC.

V and J are TRBV4-2 and TRBJ2-1, with D unresolved. This CDR3 spans 13 amino acids. Germline lookup yields CDR1 LGHNA and CDR2 YNFKEQ. The ends were cut back, 4 bases at V and 9 bases at J, with 13 bases in the middle. CDR3 bases: TGTGCCAGCAGCCCTTGGGCCGGAGCTGAGCAGTTCTTC. Protein: CASSPWAGAEQFF.

The chain recombines TRBV7-9 with TRBJ2-5; 8 bases fit TRBD2. There are 15 residues in the CDR3. CDR1 SEHNR and CDR2 FQNEAQ come from the germline V gene (reference sequence). Trimming removed 5 bases from V and 4 bases from J; junction bases left unmatched: 9. CDR3 sequence (DNA): TGTGCCAGCAGCCCCCGTGGCCTAGCGGGAGAGACCCAGTACTTC. Its protein is CASSPRGLAGETQYF.

The chain links TRBV20-1 to TRBJ2-6; D uncertain. CDR1 is DFQATT, CDR2 SNEGSKA, per germline (reference sequence). This CDR3 region has 13 residues. V lost 4 bases, J lost 0 bases, and 4 bases lay in between. CDR3 protein: CSAIDSGANVLTF. In DNA form, the CDR3 reads TGCAGTGCTATAGACTCTGGGGCCAACGTCCTGACTTTC.

This clonotype was found once. The J gene is TRBJ2-3, the V gene TRBV5-4; D assignment may be TRBD1 or TRBD2 (5 bases each). The CDR3 has 15 amino acids. The V end was cut by 4 bases, the J end by 0 bases, with 12 bases between. Germline V gene lookup returns CDR1 SGHNT and CDR2 YYREEE (reference sequence). In DNA form, the CDR3 reads TGTGCCAGCAGCCCGGGGCCAGGGAGCACAGATACGCAGTATTTT. Its protein product is CASSPGPGSTDTQYF.

This chain links TRBV20-1 with TRBJ2-1; TRBD2 agrees at 7 bases. CDR1 is DFQATT and CDR2 is SNEGSKA in the germline V gene (reference sequence). This CDR3 is built from 17 residues. The V gene end was trimmed by 0 bases and the J gene end by 2 bases; junction bases not matched to a gene: 10. The CDR3 DNA reads TGCAGTGCTAGAGATCTTCTGGTGGGAGGGCCCTACAATGAGCAGTTCTTC. This sequence encodes CSARDLLVGGPYNEQFF.

CDR3: CASASTGTGAYEQYF. CDR3 in DNA: TGTGCCAGCGCATCCACCGGGACAGGAGCCTACGAGCAGTACTTC. This chain connects TRBV7-9 to TRBJ2-7, with 8 bases that match TRBD1. Germline V gene lookup returns CDR1 SEHNR and CDR2 FQNEAQ (reference sequence). The CDR3 sequence is 15 residues long. After removal of 8 bases from V and 2 bases from J, the junction contained 11 bases not matched to a gene.

The rearrangement uses TRBV7-8 and TRBJ1-1; D ambiguous. The germline gives CDR1 SGHVS, CDR2 FQNEAQ. This CDR3 comprises 14 residues. Trimming removed 5 bases from V and 1 base from J, with 11 bases in between. CDR3 residues: CASSQRWRNTEAFF. Written as DNA, the CDR3 is TGTGCCAGCAGCCAAAGATGGAGGAACACTGAAGCTTTCTTT.

For the CDR3, the DNA is TGCAGCATACTTGGCTCCTACGAGCAGTACTTC. Protein: CSILGSYEQYF. The chain joins TRBV29-1 to TRBJ2-7; D not resolved. V was clipped by 8 bases and J by 0 bases, with 8 bases between them. CDR1 is SQVTM, CDR2 ANQGSEA, per germline. The CDR3 has 11 amino acids.

V usage is TRBV11-2 and J usage is TRBJ2-1; D might be TRBD2 (6 bases). V lost 1 base to trimming and J lost 5 bases, with 12 bases between them. The CDR3 is made up of 15 amino acids. CDR1 is SGHAT, CDR2 FQNNGV, per germline. The CDR3 DNA reads TGTGCCAGCAGCTTAGCGGCTAGCGCCAACAATGAGCAGTTCTTC. Protein product: CASSLAASANNEQFF.

The chain employs TRBV19 and TRBJ2-7, with TRBD2 matching over 13 bases. The CDR3 extends over 16 amino acids. The germline V gene has CDR1 LNHDA and CDR2 SQIVND (reference sequence). Trimming removed 2 bases from V and 5 bases from J; junction bases left unmatched: 6. CDR3 DNA sequence: TGTGCCAGTAGTATATGGGGACTAGCGGGGAACAACGAGCAGTACTTC. Translation gives CASSIWGLAGNNEQYF. Full variable domain (remainder filled in from reference TRBV19 and TRBJ2-7): DGGITQSPKYLFRKEGQNVTLSCEQNLNHDAMYWYRQDPGQGLRLIYYSQIVNDFQKGDIAEGYSVSREKKESFPLTVTSAQKNPTAFYLCASSIWGLAGNNEQYFGPGTRLTVT.

V and J are TRBV6-5 and TRBJ2-6; no definite D call. This CDR3 region has 16 residues. V lost 0 bases and J lost 2, with 8 bases in between. Germline V CDR1 and CDR2: MNHEY, SVGAGI. The CDR3 nucleotides are TGTGCCAGCAGTTACTCGGAGACCACTGGGGCCAACGTCCTGACTTTC. It yields the protein CASSYSETTGANVLTF.

This rearrangement joins TRBV19 to TRBJ1-1; D ambiguous. Trimming cost V 4 bases and J 8 bases, with 11 bases left between them. CDR3 size: 12 residues. In germline, CDR1 is LNHDA, CDR2 SQIVND (reference sequence). CDR3 sequence reads: CASSTTGREAFF. Here the CDR3 DNA reads TGTGCCAGTAGTACGACCGGGCGCGAAGCTTTCTTT.

This clonotype came up once. The chain employs TRBV7-8 and TRBJ2-7, with 7 bases fitting TRBD2. CDR3 length: 16 amino acids. The germline V gene has CDR1 SGHVS and CDR2 FQNEAQ. With V trimmed by 1 base and J by 4 bases, 10 bases remained unmatched. The CDR3 nucleotides read TGTGCCAGCAGCTTAGTTTCTACTAGCGACCTTTACGAGCAGTACTTC. Encoded protein: CASSLVSTSDLYEQYF.